The 3 T cell receptor beta chains in this list originate from one sample, sequenced in a study of blood T cell repertoires in COVID-19. Assay: immunoSEQ multiplex PCR; the TCRdb copy retains only in-frame clones and omits some. This sample has 99,000 or so clones; roughly 82% occur once, and the top ten carry more than 4.5%. The sequenced material came from peripheral blood. These receptors all come from a man in his sixties with acute or convalescent COVID-19.

This clone was observed once. J is TRBJ1-2 and V is TRBV4-1; TRBD1 matches at 7 bases. Trimming took 1 base from V and 3 from J; bases not matched to a gene: 11. The CDR3 is made up of 17 amino acids. The germline V gene has CDR1 MGHRA and CDR2 YSYEKL. CDR3 nucleotides: TGCGCCAGCAGCCAAGGGACAGGTTCATTGAAGGACTATGGCTACACCTTC. Amino acids: CASSQGTGSLKDYGYTF.

This clone has more than one count but fewer than ten. This rearrangement joins TRBV28 to TRBJ1-1; the D is unclear. CDR3 size: 14 residues. CDR1 and CDR2 from the germline V gene are MDHEN and SYDVKM. With 5 bases removed from V and 5 bases from J, the gap between germline ends came to 15 bases. As DNA, the CDR3 is TGTGCCAGCAGTACCCAGCCGGGAAGGACTGAAGCTTTCTTT. Translation: CASSTQPGRTEAFF.

The V call is TRBV12-5, the J call TRBJ2-3; D is uncertain. The CDR3 extends over 14 amino acids. Trimming pared 2 bases from V and 5 bases from J, leaving 11 bases between. Germline values: CDR1 LGHNT, CDR2 FRNRAP. CDR3 region: CASGLNSLGDTQYF. For the CDR3, the DNA is TGTGCTAGTGGTTTGAACAGTCTCGGAGATACGCAGTATTTT.